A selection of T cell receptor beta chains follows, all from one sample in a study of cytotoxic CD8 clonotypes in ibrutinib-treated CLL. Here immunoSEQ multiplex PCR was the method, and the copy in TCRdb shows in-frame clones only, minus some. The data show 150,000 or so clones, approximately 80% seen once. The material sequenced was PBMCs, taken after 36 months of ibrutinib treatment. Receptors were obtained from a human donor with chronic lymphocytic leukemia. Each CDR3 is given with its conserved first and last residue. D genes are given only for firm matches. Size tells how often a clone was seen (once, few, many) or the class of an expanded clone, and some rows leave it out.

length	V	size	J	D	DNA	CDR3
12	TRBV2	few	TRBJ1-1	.	TGTGCCAGCAGCGAGACGCGCTCAGAAGCTTTCTTT	CASSETRSEAFF
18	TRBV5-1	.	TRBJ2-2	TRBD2	TGCGCCAGCATCCCGGGGCTTTTGGCGGGAGCCAACACCGGGGAGCTGTTTTTT	CASIPGLLAGANTGELFF
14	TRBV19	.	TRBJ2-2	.	TGTGCCAGTAGTATAGTCGGGGCCGGCGGGGAGCTGTTTTTT	CASSIVGAGGELFF
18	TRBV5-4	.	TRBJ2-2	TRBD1	TGTGCCAGCAGACGAGGGACAGGGGGCCGGGGGGCCACCGGGGAGCTGTTTTTT	CASRRGTGGRGATGELFF
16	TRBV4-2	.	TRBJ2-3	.	TGTGCCAGCAGCCAAGGGGGACTTTATAGCACAGATACGCAGTATTTT	CASSQGGLYSTDTQYF
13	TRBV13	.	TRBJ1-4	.	TGTGCCAGCAGCTTCCGCGGGACTGAGAAACTGTTTTTT	CASSFRGTEKLFF
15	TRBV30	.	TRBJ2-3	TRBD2	TGTGCCTGGAGTGAGGCTAGCGGGGTCACAGATACGCAGTATTTT	CAWSEASGVTDTQYF
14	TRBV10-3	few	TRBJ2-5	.	TGTGCCATCAGTGAGTCGGTTGGAAAAGAGACCCAGTACTTC	CAISESVGKETQYF
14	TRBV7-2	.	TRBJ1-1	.	TGTGCCAGCAGCTCATGGGGATTGAACACTGAAGCTTTCTTT	CASSSWGLNTEAFF
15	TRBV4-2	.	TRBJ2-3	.	TGTGCCAGCAGCCAAGGTTTGAAATTCACAGATACGCAGTATTTT	CASSQGLKFTDTQYF